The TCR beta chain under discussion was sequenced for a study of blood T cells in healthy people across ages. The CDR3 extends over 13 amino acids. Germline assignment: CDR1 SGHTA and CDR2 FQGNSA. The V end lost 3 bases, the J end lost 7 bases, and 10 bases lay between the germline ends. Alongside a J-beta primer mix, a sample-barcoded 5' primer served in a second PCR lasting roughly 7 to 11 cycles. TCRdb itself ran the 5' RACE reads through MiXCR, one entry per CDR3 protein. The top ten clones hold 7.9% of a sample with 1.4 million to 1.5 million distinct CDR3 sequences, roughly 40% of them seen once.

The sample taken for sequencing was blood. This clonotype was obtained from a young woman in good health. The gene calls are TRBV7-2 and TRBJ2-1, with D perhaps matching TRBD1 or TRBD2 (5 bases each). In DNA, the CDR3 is TGTGCCAGCAGCTTCCGAGGGGCTAATGAGCAGTTCTTC. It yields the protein CASSFRGANEQFF.